Given below is one T cell receptor beta chain in context. Antigen unknown. In the naive CD8 group, cells lacked CD45RO and were positively selected for CCR7, so terminally differentiated effector memory CD45RA+ cells were left out. HIV-negative, healthy adults without recent acute infections or vaccinations were the donors. This specimen belongs to a study of shared clonotypes between healthy human individuals. At the level of the study: A couple of female and a few male donors aged 18 to 49 were enrolled. A donor's plate count was three for CD4 naive and three for CD4 memory; CD8 naive had two and CD8 memory one. Findings and limits, study-wide: Richness estimates generally favored naive over memory subsets.

Data came from immunoSEQ multiplex PCR; TCRdb stores just in-frame clones and leaves some out. The sample has 2 million to 2.5 million clones, approximately 94% seen once; the top ten hold about 1.1%. V shed 6 bases and J 2 bases; nucleotides not matched to a gene: 5. Germline CDR1 and CDR2: MNHEY and SMNVEV (reference sequence). CDR3 length equals 14 residues. The V gene is TRBV27, the J gene TRBJ2-3; 7 nucleotides agree with TRBD1. Sequencing was performed on naive CD8+ T cells sorted from blood. The receptor was derived from a young man in good health. CDR3 in amino acids: CASSHRGPTDTQYF. The CDR3 DNA reads as TGTGCCAGCAGCCACAGGGGACCCACAGATACGCAGTATTTT.